This is a list of T cell receptor beta chains from one sample in a study of blood T cell repertoires in COVID-19. Profiled with immunoSEQ multiplex PCR; TCRdb holds only in-frame clones, not every one. The profile shows approximately 70,000 clones, roughly 84% of them singletons. Sequenced: peripheral blood. The receptor source for this set is a woman aged 60-70 years with acute or convalescent COVID-19. The CDR3 runs from the conserved cysteine through the conserved F or W. D genes are given only for firm matches. Not all rows give a size; the values are once, few, many and, for expanded clones, a class.

CDR3aa: CATSGAVGYTF
CDR3nt: TGTGCCACCAGCGGTGCAGTTGGCTACACCTTC
d_gene: -
abundance: once
v_gene: TRBV15
j_gene: TRBJ1-2
len: 11

CDR3aa: CASSPQGTSGGPLATQYF
CDR3nt: TGTGCCAGCAGTCCTCAGGGGACTAGCGGGGGGCCCCTTGCAACCCAGTACTTC
d_gene: TRBD2
abundance: -
v_gene: TRBV27
j_gene: TRBJ2-5
len: 18

CDR3aa: CASSPLSRSGSGNTIYF
CDR3nt: TGTGCCAGCAGCCCCCTTTCGCGGAGCGGCTCTGGAAACACCATATATTTT
d_gene: -
abundance: -
v_gene: TRBV3-1/TRBV3-2
j_gene: TRBJ1-3
len: 17

CDR3aa: CASSPQDNFYEQYF
CDR3nt: TGCGCCAGCAGCCCCCAGGACAATTTCTACGAGCAGTACTTC
d_gene: -
abundance: few
v_gene: TRBV4-1
j_gene: TRBJ2-7
len: 14

CDR3aa: CASSNTASTDTQYF
CDR3nt: TGTGCCAGCAGTAACACAGCAAGCACAGATACGCAGTATTTT
d_gene: -
abundance: -
v_gene: TRBV6-6
j_gene: TRBJ2-3
len: 14

CDR3aa: CASSPSGQGSDSPLHF
CDR3nt: TGTGCCAGCTCACCTTCAGGACAGGGGAGTGATTCACCCCTCCACTTT
d_gene: TRBD1
abundance: -
v_gene: TRBV18
j_gene: TRBJ1-6
len: 16

CDR3aa: CASSSLSIAQGNEQFF
CDR3nt: TGTGCCAGCAGTTCCCTCTCCATTGCCCAGGGGAATGAGCAGTTCTTC
d_gene: -
abundance: -
v_gene: TRBV6-5
j_gene: TRBJ2-1
len: 16

CDR3aa: CASRRLAGDQQYF
CDR3nt: TGTGCCAGCAGGAGACTAGCGGGTGATCAGCAGTACTTC
d_gene: TRBD2
abundance: -
v_gene: TRBV27
j_gene: TRBJ2-7
len: 13

CDR3aa: CASSLLAGLEQFF
CDR3nt: TGCGCCAGCAGTTTACTAGCGGGGCTTGAGCAGTTCTTC
d_gene: TRBD2
abundance: -
v_gene: TRBV10-2
j_gene: TRBJ2-1
len: 13

CDR3aa: CASSETTNTGELFF
CDR3nt: TGCGCCAGCAGCGAAACAACGAACACCGGGGAGCTGTTTTTT
d_gene: -
abundance: once
v_gene: TRBV5-1
j_gene: TRBJ2-2
len: 14

CDR3aa: CAARSQGARENTEAFF
CDR3nt: TGTGCCGCCCGTTCCCAGGGGGCCAGGGAGAACACTGAAGCTTTCTTT
d_gene: TRBD1
abundance: once
v_gene: TRBV10-3
j_gene: TRBJ1-1
len: 16

CDR3aa: CASSLDRGTDTQYF
CDR3nt: TGCGCCAGCAGCTTGGACAGGGGAACGGATACGCAGTATTTT
d_gene: TRBD1
abundance: -
v_gene: TRBV5-1
j_gene: TRBJ2-3
len: 14

CDR3aa: CASSVTGAGYGYTF
CDR3nt: TGTGCCAGCAGCGTAACGGGGGCTGGCTATGGCTACACCTTC
d_gene: -
abundance: -
v_gene: TRBV7-3
j_gene: TRBJ1-2
len: 14

CDR3aa: CASRGPGATEAFF
CDR3nt: TGTGCCAGCAGGGGGCCGGGAGCCACTGAAGCTTTCTTT
d_gene: -
abundance: -
v_gene: TRBV5-6
j_gene: TRBJ1-1
len: 13

CDR3aa: CASSPGQENQPQHF
CDR3nt: TGTGCCAGCAGTCCTGGACAGGAAAATCAGCCCCAGCATTTT
d_gene: TRBD1
abundance: -
v_gene: TRBV7-6
j_gene: TRBJ1-5
len: 14

CDR3aa: CASSQDLQGIYGYTF
CDR3nt: TGTGCCAGCAGCCAAGATCTCCAGGGGATATATGGCTACACCTTC
d_gene: -
abundance: -
v_gene: TRBV3-1/TRBV3-2
j_gene: TRBJ1-2
len: 15

CDR3aa: CASSLGPAQGADTQYF
CDR3nt: TGTGCCAGCAGCCTAGGCCCCGCACAGGGGGCAGATACGCAGTATTTT
d_gene: TRBD1
abundance: once
v_gene: TRBV11-2
j_gene: TRBJ2-3
len: 16

CDR3aa: CASSQDLPRGSNQPQHF
CDR3nt: TGTGCCAGCAGCCAAGATCTGCCCAGGGGATCTAATCAGCCCCAGCATTTT
d_gene: -
abundance: -
v_gene: TRBV3-1/TRBV3-2
j_gene: TRBJ1-5
len: 17

CDR3aa: CAISALGGERAKNIQYF
CDR3nt: TGTGCCATCAGTGCCCTCGGAGGGGAACGGGCCAAAAACATTCAGTACTTC
d_gene: -
abundance: -
v_gene: TRBV10-3
j_gene: TRBJ2-4
len: 17

CDR3aa: CASSQDTKRGGTDTQYF
CDR3nt: TGTGCCAGCAGCCAAGATACGAAGCGGGGGGGCACAGATACGCAGTATTTT
d_gene: TRBD2
abundance: -
v_gene: TRBV4-2
j_gene: TRBJ2-3
len: 17

CDR3aa: CAWSSRQGYEQYF
CDR3nt: TGTGCCTGGAGTTCCCGACAGGGCTACGAGCAGTACTTC
d_gene: TRBD1
abundance: -
v_gene: TRBV30
j_gene: TRBJ2-7
len: 13

CDR3aa: CASSWGDNSPLHF
CDR3nt: TGCGCCAGCAGTTGGGGAGATAATTCACCCCTCCACTTT
d_gene: -
abundance: -
v_gene: TRBV4-1
j_gene: TRBJ1-6
len: 13

CDR3aa: CASLDSNEKLFF
CDR3nt: TGTGCCAGCCTAGACTCGAATGAAAAACTGTTTTTT
d_gene: -
abundance: -
v_gene: TRBV2
j_gene: TRBJ1-4
len: 12

CDR3aa: CASSYSLDGRRTF
CDR3nt: TGTGCCAGCAGTTACTCGTTGGACGGGAGGAGGACCTTC
d_gene: -
abundance: few
v_gene: TRBV6-5
j_gene: TRBJ1-2
len: 13

CDR3aa: CATGGPSYNEQFF
CDR3nt: TGCGCCACGGGGGGGCCCTCCTACAATGAGCAGTTCTTC
d_gene: TRBD2
abundance: -
v_gene: TRBV10-2
j_gene: TRBJ2-1
len: 13